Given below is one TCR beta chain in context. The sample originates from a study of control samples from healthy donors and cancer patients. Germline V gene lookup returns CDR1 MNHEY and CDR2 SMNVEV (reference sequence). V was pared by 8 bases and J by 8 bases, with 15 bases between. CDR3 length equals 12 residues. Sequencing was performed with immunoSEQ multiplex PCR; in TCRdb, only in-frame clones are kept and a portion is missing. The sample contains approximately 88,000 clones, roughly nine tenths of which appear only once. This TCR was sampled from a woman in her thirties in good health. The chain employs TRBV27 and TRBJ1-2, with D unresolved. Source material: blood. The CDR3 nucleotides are TGTGCCAGCTCCACGGGTGTCTCAGGCTACACCTTC. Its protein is CASSTGVSGYTF.